The 10 T cell receptor beta chains below were found in one sample sequenced in a study of blood T cell repertoires in COVID-19. Clones were read by immunoSEQ multiplex PCR, and TCRdb kept only the in-frame ones, dropping some. Seen here are about 94,000 clones, 80% observed once, and the top ten hold roughly 19%. The specimen was peripheral blood. These receptors came from a human donor in a cohort sampled during active COVID-19.

The chain recombines TRBV21-1 with TRBJ2-7; the table gives TRBD1 as D, unverified against the DNA. TRBV21-1 is assigned pseudogene status. The CDR3 loop spans 16 amino acids. For the CDR3, the DNA is TGTGCCAGCAGCAATGGGGCAGGGGTTGAGGGGGACGAGCAGTACTTC. Translation: CASSNGAGVEGDEQYF.

In nucleotides, the CDR3 is TGTGCCAGCAGCCAGAATCTAAACTATGGCTACACCTTC. Translation gives CASSQNLNYGYTF. The V call is TRBV16, the J call TRBJ1-2; D is undetermined. The V and J ends lost 3 bases and 2 bases respectively, with 7 bases between them. Germline V CDR1 and CDR2: KGHSY, FQNENV. The CDR3 is 13 amino acids.

The rearrangement uses TRBV6-5 and TRBJ2-7; possibly TRBD1 for D (6 bases). The V gene's germline CDR1 is MNHEY and CDR2 SVGAGI. The CDR3 consists of 12 residues. Between the trimmed V and J ends, which lost 10 bases and 4 bases, there was a span of 14 bases. The CDR3 sequence is CATRTELYEQYF. The CDR3, as DNA: TGTGCCACCCGGACAGAACTATACGAGCAGTACTTC.

A word on this clone: Other DNA sequences from this sample encode an identical CDR3 as well. This chain links TRBV28 with TRBJ2-7; D uncertain. Trimming left V 3 bases short and J 1 base short, with 13 bases between. The germline gives CDR1 MDHEN, CDR2 SYDVKM. The CDR3 contains 15 residues. CDR3 bases: TGTGCCAGCAGTTTGGCAGGAACGAGATCCTACGAGCAGTACTTC. Protein sequence: CASSLAGTRSYEQYF.

V and J are TRBV5-6 and TRBJ2-7; a possible D gene is TRBD2 (5 bases). CDR1 and CDR2 from the germline V gene are SGHDT and YYEEEE. V dropped 4 bases and J dropped 2 bases, with 16 bases sitting between them. The CDR3 spans 15 residues. CDR3 sequence (DNA): TGTGCCAGCAGCCCCATGGGGAGAGATCCCTACGAGCAGTACTTC. Translated, it gives CASSPMGRDPYEQYF. Drawing the rest from reference TRBV5-6 and TRBJ2-7, the complete variable domain is DAGVTQSPTHLIKTRGQQVTLRCSPKSGHDTVSWYQQALGQGPQFIFQYYEEEERQRGNFPDRFSGHQFPNYSSELNVNALLLGDSALYLCASSPMGRDPYEQYFGPGTRLTVT.

This clone appeared a few times. This chain connects TRBV12-3 or TRBV12-4 to TRBJ1-2; TRBD1 might be the D (6 bases). Trimming shortened V by 5 bases and J by 4 bases, and 11 bases separated the two germline ends. The CDR3 runs 13 residues. CDR3 region: CASSPGQSYGYTF. CDR3 DNA sequence: TGTGCCAGCAGTCCCGGACAGAGCTATGGCTACACCTTC.

V and J are TRBV3-1 (or the pseudogene TRBV3-2) and TRBJ2-7, with 10 bases fitting TRBD2. Trimming cost V 3 bases and J 7 bases; bases outside gene matches: 9. The CDR3 is 15 residues long. Germline values: CDR1 LGHDT, CDR2 YNNKEL (reference sequence). The CDR3 coding sequence is TGTGCCAGCAGCCAGTTAGCGGGAGGTCAACAAGAGCAGTACTTC. It is translated as CASSQLAGGQQEQYF.

V and J are TRBV9 and TRBJ2-2; D possibly corresponds to TRBD2 (5 bases). Germline V gene lookup returns CDR1 SGDLS and CDR2 YYNGEE. The CDR3 sequence is 14 residues long. V was cut by 0 bases and J by 5 bases, with 8 bases left in between. In DNA form, the CDR3 reads TGTGCCAGCAGCGTAGCTGAGGGTACCGGGGAGCTGTTTTTT. As protein: CASSVAEGTGELFF. Together with reference TRBV9 and TRBJ2-2, the CDR3 gives the full variable domain: DSGVTQTPKHLITATGQRVTLRCSPRSGDLSVYWYQQSLDQGLQFLIQYYNGEERAKGNILERFSAQQFPDLHSELNLSSLELGDSALYFCASSVAEGTGELFFGEGSRLTVL.

The chain uses TRBV5-8 and TRBJ2-3; 7 bases are a match to TRBD2. The CDR3 has 15 amino acids. The V gene end was trimmed by 0 bases and the J gene end by 5 bases; junction bases not matched to a gene: 6. Germline V gene sequence: CDR1 SGHTS, CDR2 YDEGEE. This chain's CDR3 is CASSLGGRFGDTQYF. As DNA, the CDR3 is TGTGCCAGCAGCTTGGGCGGGAGATTCGGAGATACGCAGTATTTT. The whole variable domain, remainder taken from reference TRBV5-8 and TRBJ2-3, is EAGVTQSPTHLIKTRGQQATLRCSPISGHTSVYWYQQALGLGLQFLLWYDEGEERNRGNFPPRFSGRQFPNYSSELNVNALELEDSALYLCASSLGGRFGDTQYFGPGTRLTVL.

The chain has TRBV18 and TRBJ2-7; D is perhaps TRBD2 (5 bases). CDR3 length: 14 residues. Germline CDR1 is KGHSH and CDR2 is LQKENI. The V end lost 3 bases, the J end lost 3 bases, and 12 bases lay between the germline ends. The CDR3 protein is CASSPPGSHYEQYF. The CDR3 bases are TGTGCCAGCTCACCTCCGGGATCCCACTACGAGCAGTACTTC.